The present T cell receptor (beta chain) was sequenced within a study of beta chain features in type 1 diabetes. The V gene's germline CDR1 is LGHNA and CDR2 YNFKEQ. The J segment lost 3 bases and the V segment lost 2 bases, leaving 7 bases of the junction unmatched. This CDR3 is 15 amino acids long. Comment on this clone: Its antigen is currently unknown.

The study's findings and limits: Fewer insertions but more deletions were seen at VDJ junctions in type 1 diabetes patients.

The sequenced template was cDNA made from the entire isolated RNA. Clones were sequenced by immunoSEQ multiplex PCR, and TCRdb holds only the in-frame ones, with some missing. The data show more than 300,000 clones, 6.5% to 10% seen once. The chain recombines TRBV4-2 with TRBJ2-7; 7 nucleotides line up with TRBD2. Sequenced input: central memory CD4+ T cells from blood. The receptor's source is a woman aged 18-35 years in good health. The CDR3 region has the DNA TGTGCCAGCAGCCAAACCCTAGCGGATAACTACGAGCAGTACTTC. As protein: CASSQTLADNYEQYF.